These 20 T cell receptor beta chains were sequenced from one sample in a study of early T cells in non-severe SARS-CoV-2 infection. TCRdb re-analysed the 5' RACE reads in MiXCR, keeping a single row per CDR3 protein. Here the sample spans approximately 100,000 distinct CDR3 sequences, approximately 14% being singletons. Sequencing was performed on whole blood. These receptor sequences come from an adult who was a healthcare worker with PCR-confirmed SARS-CoV-2 infection or an uninfected control (not recorded which).

The V gene is TRBV24-1, the J gene TRBJ2-3; tentatively, D is TRBD1 (5 bases). Trimming left V 4 bases short and J 2 bases short, with 9 bases between. This CDR3 comprises 14 residues. Germline lookup yields CDR1 KGHDR and CDR2 SFDVKD. In DNA, the CDR3 is TGTGCCACCAGTGACAGGACAACCACAGATACGCAGTATTTT. Protein product: CATSDRTTTDTQYF.

V and J are TRBV2 and TRBJ2-3; unclear D gene. This CDR3 has 13 residues. With 7 bases removed from V and 2 bases from J, the gap between germline ends came to 10 bases. Looked up from germline, CDR1 is SNHLY and CDR2 is FYNNEI. DNA for the CDR3: TGTGCCAGCATTCCCGATTACACAGATACGCAGTATTTT. Its protein product is CASIPDYTDTQYF.

The chain joins TRBV28 to TRBJ2-7; 8 bases agree with TRBD1. Germline values: CDR1 MDHEN, CDR2 SYDVKM. The J segment lost 2 bases and the V segment lost 11 bases, leaving 20 bases of the junction unmatched. The CDR3 sequence is 17 residues long. The CDR3 reads CAGGWQGALRAPYEQYF. CDR3 coding DNA: TGTGCCGGTGGTTGGCAGGGGGCTTTAAGAGCGCCCTACGAGCAGTACTTC.

This clonotype was seen many times. Here the CDR3 DNA reads TGTGCCATCAGTGAGTCATTTGAAGCTTTCTTT. The encoded protein is CAISESFEAFF. V gene TRBV10-3 combines with J gene TRBJ1-1; D unclear. The CDR3 consists of 11 residues. Trimming took off 0 bases at V and 7 bases at J, with 3 bases between the two ends. Germline lookup yields CDR1 ENHRY and CDR2 SYGVKD.

This clonotype has more than one count but fewer than ten. The rearrangement uses TRBV12-3 or TRBV12-4 and TRBJ2-7; D is perhaps TRBD1 (6 bases). The CDR3 has 12 residues. Trimming cost V 3 bases and J 4 bases, with 7 bases left between them. The CDR3 region is CASSFTGYEQYF. The CDR3 DNA reads TGTGCCAGCAGTTTCACAGGGTACGAGCAGTACTTC.

J is TRBJ2-1 and V is TRBV6-6; D not certain. The V end lost 4 bases, the J end lost 2 bases, and 6 bases lay between the germline ends. CDR3 size: 13 residues. Germline CDR1 is MNHNY and CDR2 is SVGAGI (reference sequence). This chain's CDR3 is CASSLDPYNEQFF. For the CDR3, the DNA is TGTGCCAGCAGTTTAGATCCCTACAATGAGCAGTTCTTC.

This clonotype was counted between two and nine times. This rearrangement joins TRBV19 to TRBJ1-1; the match to TRBD1 covers 7 bases. V lost 6 bases to trimming and J lost 1 base; unmatched junction nucleotides: 5. The CDR3 contains 14 residues. The germline CDR1 and CDR2 sequences are LNHDA and SQIVND (reference sequence). CDR3 DNA sequence: TGTGCCAGTAGCGACAGGGTATCGAACACTGAAGCTTTCTTT. Translated, it gives CASSDRVSNTEAFF.

This clonotype was found many times. The chain combines TRBV11-2 with TRBJ2-3; D is uncertain. The germline V gene has CDR1 SGHAT and CDR2 FQNNGV. V was shortened by 5 bases and J by 2 bases, with 14 bases between the two germline ends. The CDR3 consists of 15 residues. CDR3 nucleotides: TGTGCCAGCAGCCCCCTCGCAGGCCCCACAGATACGCAGTATTTT. Residues: CASSPLAGPTDTQYF.

The rearrangement links TRBV7-8 to TRBJ2-3; D possibly uses TRBD1 or TRBD2 (6 bases each). The CDR3 covers 15 residues. V lost 4 bases and J lost 0, with 11 bases in between. CDR1 is SGHVS and CDR2 is FQNEAQ in the germline V gene. DNA of the CDR3: TGTGCCAGCAGCTCCCGGGGGCGGAGCACAGATACGCAGTATTTT. It specifies CASSSRGRSTDTQYF.

This clonotype showed up just a few times. The chain uses TRBV29-1 and TRBJ1-1; D is uncertain. This CDR3 region has 11 residues. V was cut by 4 bases and J by 7 bases, with 10 bases left in between. Germline CDR1 and CDR2: SQVTM and ANQGSEA. CDR3 nucleotide sequence: TGCAGCGTTGTGGTCATGATTGAAGCTTTCTTT. The encoded protein is CSVVVMIEAFF.

About this clonotype: This may arise from a read error, as a much more abundant clone is one base away. In DNA, the CDR3 is TGCGCCAGCAGCTTGGCTGTGGGGGGGCCATCCTACGAGCAGTACTTC. Protein: CASSLAVGGPSYEQYF. The chain couples TRBV5-1 to TRBJ2-7; possibly TRBD2 for D (7 bases). CDR3 length equals 16 residues. V shed 0 bases and J shed 1 base, with 14 bases lying between them. Germline-derived CDR1 and CDR2 are SGHRS and YFSETQ.

This clonotype was seen repeatedly, ten times or more. The V gene is TRBV29-1, the J gene TRBJ2-5, with 8 bases fitting TRBD2. Germline V gene sequence: CDR1 SQVTM, CDR2 ANQGSEA. The CDR3 spans 15 residues. V trimming: 7 bases; J trimming: 8 bases; junction bases outside the gene matches: 18. CDR3 coding DNA: TGCAGCGCTCTACCCGGGACTAGACAAGGGGGAACCCAGTACTTC. Translating it yields CSALPGTRQGGTQYF.

This chain links TRBV2 with TRBJ1-5; the match to TRBD1 covers 7 bases. The germline V gene encodes CDR1 SNHLY and CDR2 FYNNEI. After removal of 4 bases from V and 4 bases from J, the junction contained 7 bases not matched to a gene. This CDR3 contains 15 residues. CDR3 amino acids: CASSAATGRNQPQHF. The CDR3 DNA is TGTGCCAGCAGTGCTGCGACAGGGAGGAATCAGCCCCAGCATTTT.

This clonotype has just one count. The chain links TRBV3-1 to TRBJ2-7, with D unresolved. The ends were cut back, 5 bases at V and 1 base at J, with 15 bases in the middle. The CDR3 contains 15 residues. The germline V gene has CDR1 LGHDT and CDR2 YNNKEL (reference sequence). CDR3 in DNA: TGTGCCAGCAGCGCCAACTCCTTGGTATCCTACGAGCAGTACTTC. Its translation is CASSANSLVSYEQYF.

The V and J genes are TRBV20-1 and TRBJ1-5, with D maybe TRBD1 (5 bases). The CDR3 extends over 13 amino acids. Germline CDR1 reads DFQATT; CDR2 reads SNEGSKA (reference sequence). V dropped 4 bases and J dropped 3 bases, with 10 bases sitting between them. In nucleotides, the CDR3 is TGCAGTGCTAAGGACATCCACAATCAGCCCCAGCATTTT. Its protein is CSAKDIHNQPQHF.

The rearrangement uses TRBV20-1 and TRBJ2-7; the D gene is possibly TRBD2 (5 bases). V lost 3 bases, J lost 2 bases, and 5 bases lay in between. This CDR3 has 11 residues. Germline V gives CDR1 DFQATT, CDR2 SNEGSKA (reference sequence). This CDR3 is CSARRAYEQYF. The DNA of the CDR3 is TGCAGTGCTAGGAGGGCCTACGAGCAGTACTTC.

The chain joins TRBV7-9 to TRBJ2-7; D remains unclear. Germline CDR1 SEHNR, CDR2 FQNEAQ (reference sequence). The CDR3 sequence is 13 residues long. V was pared by 4 bases and J by 3 bases, with 10 bases between. This chain's CDR3 is CASSYDAYYEQYF. The CDR3 DNA reads TGTGCCAGCAGCTACGACGCCTACTACGAGCAGTACTTC.

CDR3 residues: CASSPPISEPKAFF. Here the CDR3 DNA reads TGTGCCAGCAGCCCCCCTATTTCAGAACCGAAAGCTTTCTTT. This chain joins TRBV7-9 and TRBJ1-1; D unresolved. Germline CDR1 is SEHNR and CDR2 is FQNEAQ (reference sequence). The CDR3 is 14 residues long. Trimming took 5 bases from V and 9 from J, leaving 19 bases between them. The complete variable domain, with remaining parts taken from reference TRBV7-9 and TRBJ1-1, reads DTGVSQNPRHKITKRGQNVTFRCDPISEHNRLYWYRQTLGQGPEFLTYFQNEAQLEKSRLLSDRFSAERPKGSFSTLEIQRTEQGDSAMYLCASSPPISEPKAFFGQGTRLTVV.

The chain recombines TRBV14 with TRBJ2-2, with 9 bases matching TRBD2. V was clipped by 4 bases and J by 4 bases; unmatched bases: 10. CDR3 length: 17 amino acids. Germline V lookup: CDR1 SGHDN, CDR2 FVKESK. The chain's CDR3 is CASSRIGSGGPTGELFF. CDR3 DNA: TGTGCCAGCAGCCGAATCGGTAGCGGGGGCCCCACCGGGGAGCTGTTTTTT.

This clonotype was detected a few times. This chain links TRBV10-2 with TRBJ2-7; no reliable D call. In germline, CDR1 is WSHSY, CDR2 SAAADI. V was shortened by 0 bases and J by 6 bases, with 9 bases between the two germline ends. CDR3 length: 13 amino acids. The CDR3 sequence: CASSESRASEQYF. CDR3 sequence (DNA): TGCGCCAGCAGTGAGTCCCGCGCATCCGAGCAGTACTTC.